These 6 T cell receptor beta chains were all obtained from the same sample, sequenced in a study of T cells in Graves' hyperthyroidism and ophthalmopathy. RNA transcripts were the template for amplifying TCR beta CDR3 regions. Initially, a first-round RT-PCR of the TCR CDR3 employed the HTBI primer set. TCRdb processed the multiplex PCR reads anew with MiXCR; each CDR3 protein has one entry. Here the sample spans over 550,000 distinct CDR3 sequences, 16% being singletons. The material sequenced was blood. The source is a woman aged 18-35 years with Graves' hyperthyroidism.

This clonotype was recorded at least ten times. The CDR3 nucleotides are TGTGCCAGCAGCCAAGTCCTGGGGGGCAATGAGCAGTTCTTC. Its translation: CASSQVLGGNEQFF. This rearrangement joins TRBV3-1 to TRBJ2-1, with a weak D call TRBD2 (6 bases). The germline V and J ends were trimmed by 1 base and 6 bases, with 10 bases remaining between them. The CDR3 sequence is 14 residues long. Germline assignment: CDR1 LGHDT and CDR2 YNNKEL (reference sequence).

This clonotype was picked up a small number of times. The gene calls are TRBV29-1 and TRBJ2-2, with D maybe TRBD1 (5 bases). The germline V gene has CDR1 SQVTM and CDR2 ANQGSEA. Trimming stripped 7 bases from V and 0 bases from J, with 12 bases between. The CDR3 loop spans 14 amino acids. The CDR3 sequence is CSARQRSNTGELFF. In DNA, the CDR3 is TGCAGCGCCAGACAGAGATCGAACACCGGGGAGCTGTTTTTT.

This clonotype occurred once. V gene TRBV29-1 combines with J gene TRBJ1-1; D unresolved. In germline, CDR1 is SQVTM, CDR2 ANQGSEA. The V end lost 5 bases, the J end lost 0 bases, and 10 bases lay between the germline ends. The CDR3 contains 13 residues. Written as DNA, the CDR3 is TGCAGCGTTTCGGACGGTTTGAACACTGAAGCTTTCTTT. Translated, it gives CSVSDGLNTEAFF.

This clonotype was seen many times. The chain uses TRBV12-3 or TRBV12-4 and TRBJ2-7; no definite D call. V shed 4 bases and J shed 9 bases, with 10 bases lying between them. This CDR3 is built from 11 residues. The DNA of the CDR3 is TGTGCCAGCAGTTACTCCGTCCGGCAGTACTTC. This gives the protein CASSYSVRQYF.

The chain combines TRBV7-2 with TRBJ2-7; D is perhaps TRBD1 (5 bases). Germline V gene lookup returns CDR1 SGHTA and CDR2 FQGNSA. Trimming left V 0 bases short and J 2 bases short, with 11 bases between. The length of the CDR3 is 15 residues. In nucleotides, the CDR3 is TGTGCCAGCAGCTTAGCGCTAGGGGCGGCCTACGAGCAGTACTTC. Its translation is CASSLALGAAYEQYF.

Many counts were recorded for this clonotype. This chain uses TRBV27 with TRBJ2-7; the match to TRBD1 covers 10 bases. This CDR3 has 14 amino acids. The J segment lost 6 bases and the V segment lost 8 bases, leaving 10 bases of the junction unmatched. Germline-derived CDR1 and CDR2 are MNHEY and SMNVEV (reference sequence). CDR3 nucleotide sequence: TGTGCCAGCGAAGAGACAGGGGGCGCGGGCGAGCAGTACTTC. Protein product: CASEETGGAGEQYF.